This T cell receptor (beta chain) was identified during a study of naive and memory T cell subsets. Germline V gene lookup returns CDR1 DFQATT and CDR2 SNEGSKA (reference sequence). V lost 0 bases, J lost 1 base, and 13 bases lay in between. The CDR3 sequence is 15 residues long. CD4 T cells were positively selected, then CD8 T cells from the CD4-negative fraction. The beta constant-region primer was an equimolar mix of two oligonucleotides covering TRBC1 and TRBC2. MiXCR, run by TCRdb on the UMI-ligation and nested PCR reads, gives a single entry per CDR3 protein. The table includes some 85,000 distinct CDR3 sequences, under 15% detected once.

The TCR was taken from a human donor in good health. Sequencing was performed on central memory CD4+ T cells from blood. V and J are TRBV20-1 and TRBJ2-7; weak D call: TRBD2 (6 bases). Here the CDR3 reads CSARDFDGGSYEQYF. The CDR3 nucleotides are TGCAGTGCTAGAGACTTTGACGGGGGATCCTACGAGCAGTACTTC.